The 8 T cell receptor beta chains presented below share a single source sample, sequenced in a study of CD8+CD57+ T cells in acquired aplastic anemia. Genomic DNA, the template, was used for profiling of the TCR beta VDJ and CDR3. TCRdb used MiXCR to reprocess the reads, holding one entry per CDR3 protein. The sample has more than 95,000 distinct CDR3 sequences, less than 50% seen once; the top ten hold about 3%. Selection for sequencing was limited to patients who had shown CD8+CD57+ cell expansion by flow cytometry. Sequenced material: sorted CD4+, CD8+, or CD8+CD57+ T cells (not recorded which) from PBMCs. The receptor source for this set is a human donor with aplastic anemia.

The chain recombines TRBV2 with TRBJ2-7, with D uncertain. Germline CDR1 and CDR2: SNHLY and FYNNEI. This CDR3 has 9 amino acids. Trimming took 6 bases from V and 7 from J, leaving 4 bases between them. Here the CDR3 reads CASRGEQYF. CDR3 sequence (DNA): TGTGCCAGCAGGGGGGAGCAGTACTTC.

This clonotype was detected once. The chain links TRBV25-1 to TRBJ1-5; possibly TRBD1 for D (6 bases). Germline assignment: CDR1 MGHDK and CDR2 SYGVNS. The germline V and J ends were trimmed by 5 bases and 6 bases, with 11 bases remaining between them. The CDR3 is 13 amino acids. The CDR3 region is CASSNTGFQPQHF. The CDR3, as DNA: TGTGCCAGCAGTAACACAGGGTTTCAGCCCCAGCATTTT.

This clonotype was recorded many times. The chain couples TRBV2 to TRBJ1-2; no clear D. CDR1 and CDR2 (germline): SNHLY, FYNNEI. Trimming stripped 10 bases from V and 3 bases from J, with 18 bases between. The CDR3 has 14 amino acids. CDR3 protein: CATTPDSTHYGYTF. The CDR3 region has the DNA TGTGCCACCACCCCTGACTCCACACACTATGGCTACACCTTC.

The rearrangement links TRBV2 to TRBJ1-6, with 9 nucleotides matching TRBD1. This CDR3 is built from 14 residues. Germline CDR1 SNHLY, CDR2 FYNNEI. After removal of 7 bases from V and 10 bases from J, the junction contained 8 bases not matched to a gene. The CDR3 sequence is CASTLQGALSPLHF. The CDR3 DNA reads TGTGCCAGCACCCTACAGGGGGCCTTATCACCCCTCCACTTT. The full variable domain, with the rest looked up from reference TRBV2 and TRBJ1-6, is EPEVTQTPSHQVTQMGQEVILRCVPISNHLYFYWYRQILGQKVEFLVSFYNNEISEKSEIFDDQFSVERPDGSNFTLKIRSTKLEDSAMYFCASTLQGALSPLHFGNGTRLTVT.

In its sample, this clonotype was seen many times. V gene TRBV5-1 combines with J gene TRBJ1-2; D is possibly TRBD1 (5 bases). Deletions cut 0 bases from V and 6 bases from J, with 15 bases between. The CDR3 spans 15 residues. Germline CDR1 reads SGHRS; CDR2 reads YFSETQ. In DNA form, the CDR3 reads TGCGCCAGCAGCTTGGCCCCCGGGGCAAGGGATGGCTACACCTTC. It codes for CASSLAPGARDGYTF.

Regarding this clonotype: The junction departs from germline at one end; a sequencing error may be responsible. The V call is TRBV28, the J call TRBJ1-2; D remains ambiguous. Germline V gene data show CDR1 as MDHEN and CDR2 as SYDVKM. CDR3 length: 13 amino acids. CDR3 region: CASSLGRNYGHTF. The CDR3 bases are TGTGCCAGCAGTTTAGGCAGAAACTATGGCCACACCTTC.

A word on this clonotype: Lacking the conserved final phenylalanine or tryptophan, this CDR3 likely reflects a read error. It is unclear where the CDR3 begins or ends on the DNA, so no DNA is shown, and the CDR3 is as TCRdb lists it. The chain joins TRBV6-5 to TRBJ2-7; the table's D call TRBD2 went unverified against the DNA. Germline V gene lookup returns CDR1 MNHEY and CDR2 SVGAGI. The CDR3 is made up of 8 amino acids, end residues included. The CDR3 reads CASTGLAG.

V gene TRBV10-3 combines with J gene TRBJ2-1; tentative D call: TRBD1 (6 bases). V lost 8 bases to trimming and J lost 5 bases, with 13 bases between them. CDR3 length: 13 amino acids. The germline V gene has CDR1 ENHRY and CDR2 SYGVKD. The CDR3 bases are TGTGCCATCGGAGGACAGAGCAACAATGAGCAGTTCTTC. Its protein is CAIGGQSNNEQFF.